This TCR beta chain was identified in a study of shared clonotypes between healthy human individuals. Regarding the study as a whole: Clonotype sharing among donors, it was expected, would be affected by sequencing depth. Naive subsets tended to show greater estimated richness than memory subsets.

V lost 0 bases and J lost 7, with 14 bases in between. This CDR3 is built from 14 residues. Germline-derived CDR1 and CDR2 are SGHRS and YFSETQ. As to this clone: The antigen is not known.

Sequencing was performed with immunoSEQ multiplex PCR; in TCRdb, only in-frame clones are kept and a portion is missing. Of under 600,000 clones listed, 95% to 98% were seen once; the top ten hold roughly 0.055%. The clonotype was recovered from a woman aged 25 to 45 in good health. The sample comprised naive CD4+ T cells sorted from blood. Subset reported: CD45RA+ positively selected. V is TRBV5-1 and J is TRBJ2-7, with D perhaps TRBD2 (6 bases). CDR3 nucleotides: TGCGCCAGCAGCTTGGGTCCGGGAGTAGGGGAGCAGTACTTC. Translating gives CASSLGPGVGEQYF.